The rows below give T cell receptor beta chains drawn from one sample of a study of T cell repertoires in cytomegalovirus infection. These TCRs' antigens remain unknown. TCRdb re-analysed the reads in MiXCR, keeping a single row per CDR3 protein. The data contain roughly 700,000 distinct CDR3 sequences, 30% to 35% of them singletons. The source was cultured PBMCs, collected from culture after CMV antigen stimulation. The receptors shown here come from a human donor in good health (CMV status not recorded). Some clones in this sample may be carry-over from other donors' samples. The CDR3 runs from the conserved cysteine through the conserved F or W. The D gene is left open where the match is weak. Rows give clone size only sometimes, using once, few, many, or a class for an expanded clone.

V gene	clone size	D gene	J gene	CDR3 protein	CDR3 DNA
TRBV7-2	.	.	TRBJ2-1	CASNYPGLNNEQFF	TGTGCCAGCAACTATCCGGGGCTCAACAATGAGCAGTTCTTC
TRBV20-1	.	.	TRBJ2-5	CSAPTAYHETQYF	TGCAGTGCTCCGACAGCGTACCACGAGACCCAGTACTTC
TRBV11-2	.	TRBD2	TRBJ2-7	CASNPSRLAGLTEQYF	TGTGCCAGCAACCCCTCGCGACTAGCGGGACTTACCGAGCAGTACTTC
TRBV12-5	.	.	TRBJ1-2	CASGLGRDGNYGYTF	TGTGCTAGTGGTTTGGGACGCGACGGAAACTATGGCTACACCTTC
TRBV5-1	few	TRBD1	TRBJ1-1	CASSRGGTQIMNTEAFF	TGCGCCAGCAGCCGAGGGGGCACCCAAATAATGAACACTGAAGCTTTCTTT
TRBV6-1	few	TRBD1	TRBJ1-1	CASHIHRGITEAFF	TGTGCCAGCCACATACACAGGGGGATCACTGAAGCTTTCTTT
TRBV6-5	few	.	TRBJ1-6	CASSYDYNSPLHF	TGTGCCAGCAGTTACGATTATAATTCACCCCTCCACTTT
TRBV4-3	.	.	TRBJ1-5	CASSQEVRGASNQPQHF	TGCGCCAGCAGCCAAGAAGTAAGAGGGGCCAGCAATCAGCCCCAGCATTTT
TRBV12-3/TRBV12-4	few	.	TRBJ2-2	CASSLREELFF	TGTGCCAGCAGTTTAAGGGAGGAGCTGTTTTTT
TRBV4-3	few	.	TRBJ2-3	CASSQDWGARVDTQYF	TGCGCCAGCAGCCAAGATTGGGGGGCAAGGGTAGATACGCAGTATTTT
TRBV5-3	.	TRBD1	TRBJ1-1	CASSRDRGNGAFF	TGTGCCAGCAGCCGGGACAGGGGAAATGGCGCTTTCTTT
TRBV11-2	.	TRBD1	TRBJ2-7	CASSWQHTGGEQYF	TGTGCCAGCAGCTGGCAACACACAGGGGGCGAGCAGTACTTC
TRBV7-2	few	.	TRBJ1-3	CASSTGRELGNTIYF	TGTGCCAGCAGCACTGGACGAGAACTTGGAAACACCATATATTTT
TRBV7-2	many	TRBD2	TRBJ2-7	CASSLTSGATYEQYF	TGTGCCAGCAGCTTAACCAGCGGGGCGACCTACGAGCAGTACTTC
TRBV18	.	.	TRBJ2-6	CASSPPGSSGPPWRANVLTF	TGTGCCAGCTCACCACCGGGGTCTTCAGGGCCCCCCTGGCGGGCCAACGTCCTGACTTTC
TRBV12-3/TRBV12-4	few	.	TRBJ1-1	CATRYGGTEAFF	TGTGCCACCCGCTATGGGGGCACTGAAGCTTTCTTT
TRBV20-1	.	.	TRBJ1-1	CSAGEEAFF	TGCAGTGCTGGGGAAGAAGCTTTCTTT